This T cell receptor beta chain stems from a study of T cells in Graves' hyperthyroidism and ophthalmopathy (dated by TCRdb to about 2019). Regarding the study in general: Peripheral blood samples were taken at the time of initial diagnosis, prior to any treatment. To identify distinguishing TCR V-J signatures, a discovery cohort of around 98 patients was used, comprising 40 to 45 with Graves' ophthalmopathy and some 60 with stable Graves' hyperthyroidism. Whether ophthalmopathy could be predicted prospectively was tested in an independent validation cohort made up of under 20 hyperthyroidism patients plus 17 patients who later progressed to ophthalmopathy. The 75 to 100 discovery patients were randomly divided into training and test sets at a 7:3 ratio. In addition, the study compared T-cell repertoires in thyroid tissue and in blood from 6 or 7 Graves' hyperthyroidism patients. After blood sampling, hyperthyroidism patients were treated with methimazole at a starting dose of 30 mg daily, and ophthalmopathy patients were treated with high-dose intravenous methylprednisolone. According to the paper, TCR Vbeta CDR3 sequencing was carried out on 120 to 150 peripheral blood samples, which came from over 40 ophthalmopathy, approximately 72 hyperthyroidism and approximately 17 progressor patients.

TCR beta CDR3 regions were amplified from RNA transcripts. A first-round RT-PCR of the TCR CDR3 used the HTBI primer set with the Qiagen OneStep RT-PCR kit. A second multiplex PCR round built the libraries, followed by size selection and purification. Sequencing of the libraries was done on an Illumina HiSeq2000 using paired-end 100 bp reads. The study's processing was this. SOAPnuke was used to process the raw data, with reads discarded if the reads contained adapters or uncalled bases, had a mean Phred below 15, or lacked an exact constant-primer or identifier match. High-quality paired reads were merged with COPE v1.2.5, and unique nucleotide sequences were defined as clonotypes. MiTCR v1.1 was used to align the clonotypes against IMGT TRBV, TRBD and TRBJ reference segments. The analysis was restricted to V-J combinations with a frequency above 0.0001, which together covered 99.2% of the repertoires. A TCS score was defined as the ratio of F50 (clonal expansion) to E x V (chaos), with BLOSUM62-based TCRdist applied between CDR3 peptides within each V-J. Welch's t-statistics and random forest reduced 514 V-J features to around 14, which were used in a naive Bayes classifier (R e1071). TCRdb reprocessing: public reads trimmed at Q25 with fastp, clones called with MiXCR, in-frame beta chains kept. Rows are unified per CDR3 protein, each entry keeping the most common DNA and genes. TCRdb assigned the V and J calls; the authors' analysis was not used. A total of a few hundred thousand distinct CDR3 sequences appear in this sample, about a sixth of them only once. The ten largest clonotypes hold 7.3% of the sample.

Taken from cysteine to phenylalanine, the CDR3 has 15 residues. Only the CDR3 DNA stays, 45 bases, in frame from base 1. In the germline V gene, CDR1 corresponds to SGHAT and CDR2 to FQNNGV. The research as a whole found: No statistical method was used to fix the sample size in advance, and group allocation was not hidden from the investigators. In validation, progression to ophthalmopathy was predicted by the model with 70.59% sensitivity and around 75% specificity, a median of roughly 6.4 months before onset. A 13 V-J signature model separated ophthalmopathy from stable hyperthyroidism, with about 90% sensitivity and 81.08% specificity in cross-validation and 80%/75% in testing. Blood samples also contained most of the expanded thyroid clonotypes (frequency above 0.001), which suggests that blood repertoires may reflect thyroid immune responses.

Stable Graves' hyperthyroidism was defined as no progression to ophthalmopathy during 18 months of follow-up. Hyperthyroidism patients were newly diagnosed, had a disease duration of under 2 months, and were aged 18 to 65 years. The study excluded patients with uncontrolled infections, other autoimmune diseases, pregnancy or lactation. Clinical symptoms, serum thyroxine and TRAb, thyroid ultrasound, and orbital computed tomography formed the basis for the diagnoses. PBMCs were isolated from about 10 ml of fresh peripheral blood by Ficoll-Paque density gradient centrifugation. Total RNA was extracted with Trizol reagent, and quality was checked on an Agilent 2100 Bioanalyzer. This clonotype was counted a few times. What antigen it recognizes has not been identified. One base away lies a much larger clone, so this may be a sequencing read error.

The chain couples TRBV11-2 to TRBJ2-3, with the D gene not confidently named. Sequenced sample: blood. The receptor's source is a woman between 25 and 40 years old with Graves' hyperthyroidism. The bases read TGTGCCGGCAGCAAGGAGAGATATGTCACAGATACGCAGTATTTT. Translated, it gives CAGSKERYVTDTQYF.